One sample yielded the 17 T cell receptor beta chains listed below, sequenced in a study of T-cell reconstitution after alpha-beta-depleted transplantation in children. TCRbeta library preparation incorporated unique molecular identifiers. TCRdb processed the PCR reads anew with MiXCR; each CDR3 protein has one entry. The sample lists roughly 490,000 distinct CDR3 sequences, around 10% occurring once. This specimen was PBMCs, mostly from graft donor cells, taken 180 days after TCRalphabeta/CD19-depleted stem cell transplant. These receptors were obtained from a female patient aged 2 to 10 who had a stem cell transplant for aplastic anemia, so the T cells may come from the graft donor.

This clonotype showed up just a few times. The chain uses TRBV5-1 and TRBJ2-7; D is undetermined. CDR3 size: 14 residues. The V gene's germline CDR1 is SGHRS and CDR2 YFSETQ. V was shortened by 1 base and J by 5 bases, with 13 bases between the two germline ends. CDR3 DNA sequence: TGCGCCAGCAGCTTGACCAGGCTGGCCCACGAGCAGTACTTC. Translation gives CASSLTRLAHEQYF.

The chain carries TRBV7-3 and TRBJ2-3, with a weak D call TRBD2 (6 bases). V was shortened by 4 bases and J by 2 bases, with 10 bases between the two germline ends. CDR1 SGHTA and CDR2 FQGTGA come from the germline V gene. CDR3 length: 14 residues. In DNA form, the CDR3 reads TGTGCCAGCAGCTCAGGACTACACACAGATACGCAGTATTTT. Residues: CASSSGLHTDTQYF.

This clonotype has only a few counts. V gene TRBV10-3 combines with J gene TRBJ2-5, with D perhaps matching TRBD1 (6 bases). Trimming left V 6 bases short and J 4 bases short, with 12 bases between. This CDR3 comprises 13 residues. CDR1 and CDR2 (germline): ENHRY, SYGVKD. The CDR3 bases are TGTGCCATCAGAACTAGGGGGACAGAGACCCAGTACTTC. Its protein product is CAIRTRGTETQYF.

This rearrangement joins TRBV12-3 or TRBV12-4 to TRBJ2-1, with no clear D. The CDR3 has 15 amino acids. With 5 bases removed from V and 5 bases from J, the gap between germline ends came to 16 bases. The CDR3 DNA follows: TGTGCCAGCAGTAGGCGGCAGGTATCAAACAATGAGCAGTTCTTC. It specifies CASSRRQVSNNEQFF.

This clonotype was observed at least ten times. The rearrangement links TRBV2 to TRBJ2-3; possibly TRBD2 for D (5 bases). Trimming cost V 2 bases and J 5 bases, with 17 bases left between them. The CDR3 consists of 16 residues. Per the germline V gene, CDR1 is SNHLY and CDR2 is FYNNEI. The CDR3 nucleotides are TGTGCCAGCAGTGAAAGCCCCGGGAAGGATGGAGATACGCAGTATTTT. Protein: CASSESPGKDGDTQYF.

This clonotype was recorded many times. The CDR3 sequence is CASPPPGRQNTGELFF. For the CDR3, the DNA is TGTGCCAGCCCCCCCCCGGGGCGGCAAAACACCGGGGAGCTGTTTTTT. The chain links TRBV28 to TRBJ2-2, with D perhaps given as TRBD1 or TRBD2 (5 bases each). The CDR3 extends over 16 amino acids. Germline V gene sequence: CDR1 MDHEN, CDR2 SYDVKM. The V gene lost 8 bases and the J gene lost 2 bases, with 18 bases spanning the gap.

This clonotype has ten or more counts. The V gene is TRBV7-2, the J gene TRBJ2-7, with D possibly matching TRBD2 (6 bases). This CDR3 spans 13 amino acids. Trimming cost V 5 bases and J 3 bases, with 11 bases left between them. Germline V CDR1 and CDR2: SGHTA, FQGNSA. Written as DNA, the CDR3 is TGTGCCAGCAGCACGAGACTAGGCTACGAGCAGTACGTC. It is translated as CASSTRLGYEQYV.

This clonotype was observed many times. The CDR3 loop is CASSVREGHTGELFF. CDR3 DNA sequence: TGTGCCAGCAGTGTGCGGGAGGGCCACACCGGGGAGCTGTTTTTT. The genes are TRBV12-3 or TRBV12-4 and TRBJ2-2; 9 bases map to TRBD2. V shed 5 bases and J 3 bases; nucleotides not matched to a gene: 4. There are 15 residues in the CDR3.

Comment on this clonotype: Just one base apart from a much larger clone, this may be a read error. This chain uses TRBV20-1 with TRBJ2-1, with 13 bases matching TRBD2. The germline V gene has CDR1 DFQATT and CDR2 SNEGSKA (reference sequence). The CDR3 contains 17 residues. The DNA of the CDR3 is TGCAGTGCTAGACCGAGGACTAGCGGGAGTCTCTACAGTGAGCAGTTCTTC. Protein: CSARPRTSGSLYSEQFF.

This chain joins TRBV7-8 and TRBJ1-2; 7 bases are shared with TRBD1. With 0 bases clipped from V and 4 bases from J, the junction kept 5 bases outside the gene matches. The germline V gene encodes CDR1 SGHVS and CDR2 FQNEAQ. The CDR3 length is 15 residues. CDR3 sequence: CASSLAPTGPYGYTF. In DNA form, the CDR3 reads TGTGCCAGCAGCTTAGCCCCGACAGGGCCCTATGGCTACACCTTC.

Only a few counts were recorded for this clonotype. V usage is TRBV20-1 and J usage is TRBJ1-6; D is ambiguous. Trimming took 3 bases from V and 8 from J, leaving 8 bases between them. The CDR3 has 12 amino acids. Germline V gives CDR1 DFQATT, CDR2 SNEGSKA (reference sequence). CDR3 nucleotide sequence: TGCAGTGCTAGGGGTGGGGATTCACCCCTCCACTTT. Translation gives CSARGGDSPLHF.

The CDR3 nucleotides read TGTGCCAGCAGTTTCCGGCAGGGTGAAGCTTTCTTT. This encodes CASSFRQGEAFF. The chain has TRBV12-3 or TRBV12-4 and TRBJ1-1; D may be TRBD1 (5 bases). The CDR3 is 12 amino acids. Trimming left V 3 bases short and J 7 bases short, with 9 bases between.

This clonotype was seen only a few times. This chain joins TRBV28 and TRBJ2-7; possibly TRBD2 for D (6 bases). CDR1 and CDR2 from the germline V gene are MDHEN and SYDVKM. CDR3 length equals 14 residues. Trimming removed 2 bases from V and 5 bases from J, with 13 bases in between. The CDR3 protein is CASSLPGEGNEQYV. The CDR3 bases are TGTGCCAGCAGTTTACCGGGGGAAGGGAACGAGCAGTACGTC.

This clonotype has a handful of counts. V usage is TRBV18 and J usage is TRBJ2-3, with 10 bases fitting TRBD2. This CDR3 has 18 residues. V shed 0 bases and J 0 bases; nucleotides not matched to a gene: 6. Germline V lookup: CDR1 KGHSH, CDR2 LQKENI. CDR3 nucleotides: TGTGCCAGCTCACCACCTTCGAGCGGGAGGGCTAGCACAGATACGCAGTATTTT. Its protein product is CASSPPSSGRASTDTQYF. Variable domain in full (rest from reference TRBV18 and TRBJ2-3): NAGVMQNPRHLVRRRGQEARLRCSPMKGHSHVYWYRQLPEEGLKFMVYLQKENIIDESGMPKERFSAEFPKEGPSILRIQQVVRGDSAAYFCASSPPSSGRASTDTQYFGPGTRLTVL.

This clonotype was observed a handful of times. V and J are TRBV12-3 or TRBV12-4 and TRBJ2-1, with TRBD2 matching over 7 bases. The CDR3 is made up of 13 amino acids. The junction had 7 bases not matched to a gene; V was cut back by 7 bases and J by 7 bases. The CDR3 nucleotides are TGTGCCAGCACCCTTGGGGGGGTGAATGAGCAGTTCTTC. It is translated as CASTLGGVNEQFF.

This chain joins TRBV6-5 and TRBJ2-5; D is unclear. CDR1 and CDR2 from the germline V gene are MNHEY and SVGAGI. CDR3 size: 16 residues. Between the trimmed V and J ends, which lost 2 bases and 2 bases, there was a span of 15 bases. DNA for the CDR3: TGTGCCAGCAGTTACGCCCCTCGGGCGGCACAAGAGACCCAGTACTTC. Translating it yields CASSYAPRAAQETQYF.

This clonotype occurred a few times. The chain joins TRBV29-1 to TRBJ2-1; weak D call: TRBD2 (6 bases). The CDR3 contains 16 residues. Trimming stripped 3 bases from V and 5 bases from J, with 20 bases between. Germline V gene lookup returns CDR1 SQVTM and CDR2 ANQGSEA. The CDR3 nucleotides read TGCAGCGTTGACGTGTTCGGGAGAAAAATGAACAATGAGCAGTTCTTC. This encodes CSVDVFGRKMNNEQFF.